This T cell receptor beta chain was profiled in a study of CXCR3-negative and CXCR3-positive naive CD8 T cells. Study-wide findings and caveats: Relative to CXCR3-negative naive cells, CXCR3-positive naive cells had more hydrophobic TRB CDR3s.

TRB cDNA was prepared as libraries by UMI-labeled 5' RACE. TCRdb reanalyzed the 5' RACE reads, giving one entry per CDR3 protein sequence and no DNA. Here the sample table reports 60,000 to 65,000 distinct CDR3 sequences. A remark on this clonotype: What it binds is unknown.

Among CD8+ T cells, naive ones were CD45RO-CCR7+CD27+CD95-. CDR3 length: 15 residues. Germline V lookup: CDR1 LGHNT, CDR2 FRNRAP. The TCR comes from a human donor in good health. Some clones in this sample may be carry-over from other donors' samples. The chain uses TRBV12-5 and TRBJ2-1; TCRdb's D gene call, TRBD2, goes unchecked for lack of DNA. What was sequenced was naive CXCR3+ CD8+ T cells from blood. The subset: CD45RO-CCR7+CD27+CD95- naive CD8+ T cells expressing CXCR3 (TNR3+). The CDR3 region is CASGLTSGLYNEQFF. Complete variable domain (other parts from reference TRBV12-5 and TRBJ2-1): DARVTQTPRHKVTEMGQEVTMRCQPILGHNTVFWYRQTMMQGLELLAYFRNRAPLDDSGMPKDRFSAEMPDATLATLKIQPSEPRDSAVYFCASGLTSGLYNEQFFGPGTRLTVL.